A single sample is the source of the 11 T cell receptor beta chains below, sequenced in a study of blood T cell repertoires in COVID-19 (TCRdb year 2020). Receptor libraries were prepared by the immunoSEQ multiplex PCR assay. Here the immuneACCESS table is served through TCRdb, limited to in-frame sequences with V and J called. Missing clones are a known gap in these copies; in checked studies unresolved V genes cover under half, and the rest lacks a known reason. The sample table holds under 250,000 clones, of which about 82% were seen once. Jointly, the top ten make up around 6% of the sample. Sample: peripheral blood. The receptor set was obtained from a woman over 75 with COVID-19, enrolled during active disease.

This clone was detected a few times. The chain combines TRBV5-1 with TRBJ1-5; 8 bases agree with TRBD1. Trimming removed 4 bases from V and 3 bases from J; junction bases left unmatched: 6. Germline-derived CDR1 and CDR2 are SGHRS and YFSETQ. This CDR3 contains 15 residues. DNA of the CDR3: TGCGCCAGCAGCCCGGCGACAGGGGACAATCAGCCCCAGCATTTT. This sequence encodes CASSPATGDNQPQHF.

The V and J genes are TRBV10-3 and TRBJ1-2; D not certain. The CDR3 spans 13 residues. The germline V gene has CDR1 ENHRY and CDR2 SYGVKD. Trimming shortened V by 3 bases and J by 2 bases, and 7 bases separated the two germline ends. CDR3 in amino acids: CAISDRYNYGYTF. The CDR3 DNA follows: TGTGCCATCAGTGACAGGTACAACTATGGCTACACCTTC.

This rearrangement joins TRBV19 to TRBJ2-1; no clear D. The length of the CDR3 is 13 residues. Germline V gives CDR1 LNHDA, CDR2 SQIVND (reference sequence). Trimming cost V 10 bases and J 7 bases, with 17 bases left between them. CDR3 nucleotide sequence: TGTGCCACCACCCGCGGAAACGGGAATGAGCAGTTCTTC. This codes for CATTRGNGNEQFF.

The J gene is TRBJ2-7, the V gene TRBV19, with 7 bases lining up with TRBD1. CDR1 and CDR2 from the germline V gene are LNHDA and SQIVND (reference sequence). This CDR3 comprises 15 residues. Losses at the gene ends were 1 base for V and 3 bases for J; bases not matched to a gene: 6. CDR3 DNA sequence: TGTGCCAGTAGTATAGGCCGGGGACAGAGCTACGAGCAGTACTTC. It translates to CASSIGRGQSYEQYF. Filled out from reference TRBV19 and TRBJ2-7, the complete variable domain reads DGGITQSPKYLFRKEGQNVTLSCEQNLNHDAMYWYRQDPGQGLRLIYYSQIVNDFQKGDIAEGYSVSREKKESFPLTVTSAQKNPTAFYLCASSIGRGQSYEQYFGPGTRLTVT.

The gene calls are TRBV4-1 and TRBJ1-2; 8 bases match TRBD1. V lost 3 bases to trimming and J lost 8 bases; unmatched junction nucleotides: 14. Germline CDR1 MGHRA, CDR2 YSYEKL. The CDR3 covers 16 residues. CDR3 protein: CASSQGDGQGRLGYTF. As DNA, the CDR3 is TGCGCCAGCAGCCAGGGCGACGGACAGGGAAGGTTGGGCTACACCTTC.

J is TRBJ1-2 and V is TRBV19, with D perhaps matching TRBD1 (5 bases). There are 15 residues in the CDR3. CDR1 LNHDA and CDR2 SQIVND come from the germline V gene (reference sequence). Deletions cut 4 bases from V and 8 bases from J, with 20 bases between. DNA of the CDR3: TGTGCCAGTAGTACCTCCCATGACAGCCCCAGGGGCTACACCTTC. It translates to CASSTSHDSPRGYTF.

The chain joins TRBV30 to TRBJ1-6; 11 nucleotides agree with TRBD1. V shed 6 bases, J shed 7 bases, and the junction held 8 bases outside the gene matches. The germline CDR1 and CDR2 sequences are GTSNPN and SVGIG (reference sequence). The CDR3 is 15 amino acids. The CDR3 nucleotides read TGTGCCTGCCTCGGGACAGGGGGAATGAATTCACCCCTCCACTTT. Translating it yields CACLGTGGMNSPLHF.

The V gene is TRBV24-1, the J gene TRBJ1-4; 11 bases line up with TRBD1. The germline V gene encodes CDR1 KGHDR and CDR2 SFDVKD. J lost 2 bases, V lost 3 bases, and 10 bases had no gene match. The CDR3 is 19 residues long. As DNA, the CDR3 is TGTGCCACCAGTGATATACTGAGGGACAGGGGGTTGACTAATGAAAAACTGTTTTTT. As protein: CATSDILRDRGLTNEKLFF.

The gene calls are TRBV18 and TRBJ2-3, with D unclear. Germline lookup yields CDR1 KGHSH and CDR2 LQKENI. This CDR3 is 14 amino acids long. V shed 1 base and J shed 0 bases, with 5 bases lying between them. The CDR3 coding sequence is TGTGCCAGCTCACCACTCCCTAGCACAGATACGCAGTATTTT. This codes for CASSPLPSTDTQYF. The full variable domain, in which reference TRBV18 and TRBJ2-3 provide the parts outside the CDR3, is NAGVMQNPRHLVRRRGQEARLRCSPMKGHSHVYWYRQLPEEGLKFMVYLQKENIIDESGMPKERFSAEFPKEGPSILRIQQVVRGDSAAYFCASSPLPSTDTQYFGPGTRLTVL.

The chain has TRBV11-2 and TRBJ1-5, with D possibly TRBD1 on 5 matching bases. Germline CDR1 is SGHAT and CDR2 is FQNNGV. V was cut by 1 base and J by 7 bases, with 8 bases left in between. This CDR3 has 13 amino acids. CDR3 loop: CASSLVQDQPQHF. DNA of the CDR3: TGTGCCAGCAGCTTAGTACAGGACCAGCCCCAGCATTTT.

The chain combines TRBV5-8 with TRBJ1-5; D is unclear. Deletions cut 2 bases from V and 1 base from J, with 10 bases between. The CDR3 contains 15 residues. CDR1 and CDR2 (germline): SGHTS, YDEGEE. CDR3 residues: CASSLGGTSNQPQHF. Here the CDR3 DNA reads TGTGCCAGCAGCTTAGGAGGAACGAGCAATCAGCCCCAGCATTTT.